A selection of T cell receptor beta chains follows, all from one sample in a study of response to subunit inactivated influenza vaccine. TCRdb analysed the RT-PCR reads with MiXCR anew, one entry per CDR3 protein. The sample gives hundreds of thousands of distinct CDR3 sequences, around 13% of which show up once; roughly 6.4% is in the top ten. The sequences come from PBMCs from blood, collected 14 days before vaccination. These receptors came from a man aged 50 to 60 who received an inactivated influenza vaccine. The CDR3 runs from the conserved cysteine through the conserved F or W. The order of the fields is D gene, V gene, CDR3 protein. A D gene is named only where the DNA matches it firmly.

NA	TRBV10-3	CAIRIDKNTGELFF
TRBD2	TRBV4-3	CASSQDAGGGGEQFF
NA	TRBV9	CASSVQGVDEQFF
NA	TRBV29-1	CSVAVSVNTEAFF
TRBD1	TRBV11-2	CASSRIRDRGRQETQYF
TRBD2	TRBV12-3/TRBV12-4	CASSLERGNYNEQFF
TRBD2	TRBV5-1	CASSLGVRLAGPLVKNIQYF
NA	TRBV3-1	CASSQGFRRHNEQFF
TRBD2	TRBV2	CASSIPGLAGGGEQFF
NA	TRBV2	CASSERGPSYEQYF
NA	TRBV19	CASTPGASYNEQFF
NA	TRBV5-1	CASSFSGDGNTEAFF
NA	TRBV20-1	CSARDRRQANEKLFF
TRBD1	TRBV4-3	CASSQGTGFGEKLFF
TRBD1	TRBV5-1	CASSYGQASAYEQYF
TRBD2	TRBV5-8	CASSVLAGKIYNEQFF
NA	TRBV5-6	CASSFLWTSEETQYF
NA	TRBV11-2	CASSLRGGDPTDTQYF
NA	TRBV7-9	CASSLDLGATDTQYF
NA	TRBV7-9	CASSLAGPLLNEQYF
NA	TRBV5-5	CATRRGGGAYNEQFF
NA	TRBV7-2	CASSLSRGGNYGYTF